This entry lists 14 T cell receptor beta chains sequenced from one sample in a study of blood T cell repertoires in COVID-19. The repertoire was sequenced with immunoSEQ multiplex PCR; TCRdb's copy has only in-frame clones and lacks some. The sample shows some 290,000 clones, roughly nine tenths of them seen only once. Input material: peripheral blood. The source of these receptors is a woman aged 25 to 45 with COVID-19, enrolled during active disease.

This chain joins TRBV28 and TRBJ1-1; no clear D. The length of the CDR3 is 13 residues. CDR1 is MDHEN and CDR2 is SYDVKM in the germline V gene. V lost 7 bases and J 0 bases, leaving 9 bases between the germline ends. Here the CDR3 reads CASTDSMNTEAFF. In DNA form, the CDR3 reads TGTGCCAGCACGGACTCCATGAACACTGAAGCTTTCTTT. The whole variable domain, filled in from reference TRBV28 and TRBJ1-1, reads DVKVTQSSRYLVKRTGEKVFLECVQDMDHENMFWYRQDPGLGLRLIYFSYDVKMKEKGDIPEGYSVSREKKERFSLILESASTNQTSMYLCASTDSMNTEAFFGQGTRLTVV.

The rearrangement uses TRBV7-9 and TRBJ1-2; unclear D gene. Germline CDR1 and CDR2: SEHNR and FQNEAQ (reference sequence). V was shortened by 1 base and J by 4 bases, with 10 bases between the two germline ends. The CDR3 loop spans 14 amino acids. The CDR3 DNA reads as TGTGCCAGCAGCTTAGTATCAGGCTCCTATGGCTACACCTTC. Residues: CASSLVSGSYGYTF. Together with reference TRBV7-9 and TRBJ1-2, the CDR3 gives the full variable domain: DTGVSQNPRHKITKRGQNVTFRCDPISEHNRLYWYRQTLGQGPEFLTYFQNEAQLEKSRLLSDRFSAERPKGSFSTLEIQRTEQGDSAMYLCASSLVSGSYGYTFGSGTRLTVV.

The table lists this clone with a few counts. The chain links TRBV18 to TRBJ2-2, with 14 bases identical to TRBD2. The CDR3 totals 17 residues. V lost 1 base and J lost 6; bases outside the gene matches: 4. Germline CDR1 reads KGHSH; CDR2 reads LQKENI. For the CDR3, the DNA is TGTGCCAGCTCACCACAGGCGACTAGCGGGAGGGCCGGGGAGCTGTTTTTT. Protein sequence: CASSPQATSGRAGELFF.

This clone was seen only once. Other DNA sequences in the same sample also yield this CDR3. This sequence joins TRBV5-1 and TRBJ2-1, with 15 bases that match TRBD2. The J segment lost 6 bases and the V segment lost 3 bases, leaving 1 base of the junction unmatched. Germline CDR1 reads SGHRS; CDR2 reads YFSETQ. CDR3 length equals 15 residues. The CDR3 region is CASSSGLAGGNEQFF. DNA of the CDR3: TGCGCCAGCAGCTCGGGACTAGCGGGAGGCAATGAGCAGTTCTTC.

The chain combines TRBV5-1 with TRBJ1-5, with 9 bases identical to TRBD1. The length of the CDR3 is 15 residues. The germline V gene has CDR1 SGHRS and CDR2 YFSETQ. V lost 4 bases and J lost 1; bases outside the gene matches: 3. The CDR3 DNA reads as TGCGCCAGCAGCGCGGGACAGGGAAGCAATCAGCCCCAGCATTTT. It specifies CASSAGQGSNQPQHF.

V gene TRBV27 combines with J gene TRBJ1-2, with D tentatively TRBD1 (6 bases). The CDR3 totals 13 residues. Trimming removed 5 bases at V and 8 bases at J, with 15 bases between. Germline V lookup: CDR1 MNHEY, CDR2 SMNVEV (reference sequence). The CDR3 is CASSITGSGGYTF. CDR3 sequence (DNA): TGTGCCAGCAGTATAACAGGGAGTGGAGGCTACACCTTC.

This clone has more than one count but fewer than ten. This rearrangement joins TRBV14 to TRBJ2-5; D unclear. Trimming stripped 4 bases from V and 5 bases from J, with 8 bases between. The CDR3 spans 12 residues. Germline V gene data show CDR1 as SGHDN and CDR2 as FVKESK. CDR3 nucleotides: TGTGCCAGCAGCCTCCTCGGGGAGACCCAGTACTTC. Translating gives CASSLLGETQYF. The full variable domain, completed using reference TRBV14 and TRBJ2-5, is EAGVTQFPSHSVIEKGQTVTLRCDPISGHDNLYWYRRVMGKEIKFLLHFVKESKQDESGMPNNRFLAERTGGTYSTLKVQPAELEDSGVYFCASSLLGETQYFGPGTRLLVL.

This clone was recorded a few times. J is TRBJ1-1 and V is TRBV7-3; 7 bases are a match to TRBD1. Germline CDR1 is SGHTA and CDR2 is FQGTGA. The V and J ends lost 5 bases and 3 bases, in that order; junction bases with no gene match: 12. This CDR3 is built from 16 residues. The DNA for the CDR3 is TGTGCCAGCAGCCTCCCCGACAGGGTTGGGGACACTGAAGCTTTCTTT. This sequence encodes CASSLPDRVGDTEAFF.

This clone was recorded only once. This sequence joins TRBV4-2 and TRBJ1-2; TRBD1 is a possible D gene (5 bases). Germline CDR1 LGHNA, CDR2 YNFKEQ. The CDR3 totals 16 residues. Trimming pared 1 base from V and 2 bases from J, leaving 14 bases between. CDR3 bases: TGTGCCAGCAGCCAAGTGCACCCACCAGGGAACTATGGCTACACCTTC. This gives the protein CASSQVHPPGNYGYTF.

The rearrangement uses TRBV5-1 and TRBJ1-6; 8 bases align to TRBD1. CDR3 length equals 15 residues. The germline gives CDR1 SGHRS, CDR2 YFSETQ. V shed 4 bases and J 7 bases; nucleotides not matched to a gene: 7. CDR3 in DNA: TGCGCCAGCAGCCACGGACAGGGAGGGAATTCACCCCTCCACTTT. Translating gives CASSHGQGGNSPLHF.

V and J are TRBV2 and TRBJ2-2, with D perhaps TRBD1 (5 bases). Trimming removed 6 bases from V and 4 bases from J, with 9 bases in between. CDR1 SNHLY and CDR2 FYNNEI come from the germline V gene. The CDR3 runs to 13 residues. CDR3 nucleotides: TGTGCCAGCAGGGAACAGGCCACCGGGGAGCTGTTTTTT. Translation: CASREQATGELFF.

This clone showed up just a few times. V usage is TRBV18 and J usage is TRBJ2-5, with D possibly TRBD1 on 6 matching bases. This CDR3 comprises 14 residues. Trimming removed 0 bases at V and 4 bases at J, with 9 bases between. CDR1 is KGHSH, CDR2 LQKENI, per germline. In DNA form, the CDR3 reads TGTGCCAGCTCACCACCGCAGGGGAGAGAGACCCAGTACTTC. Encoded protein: CASSPPQGRETQYF.

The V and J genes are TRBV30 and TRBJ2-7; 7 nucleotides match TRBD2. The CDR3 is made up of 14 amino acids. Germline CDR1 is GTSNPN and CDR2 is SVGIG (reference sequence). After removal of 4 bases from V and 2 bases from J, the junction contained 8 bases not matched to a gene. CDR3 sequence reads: CAWTRSGIAYEQYF. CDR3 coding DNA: TGTGCCTGGACCAGAAGCGGGATAGCCTACGAGCAGTACTTC.

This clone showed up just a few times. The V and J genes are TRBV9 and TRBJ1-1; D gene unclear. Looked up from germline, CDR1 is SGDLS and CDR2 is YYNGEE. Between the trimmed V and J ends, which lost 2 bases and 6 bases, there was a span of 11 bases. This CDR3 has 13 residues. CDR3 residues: CASSVGSGSEAFF. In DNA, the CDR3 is TGTGCCAGCAGCGTTGGGTCGGGTTCTGAAGCTTTCTTT.